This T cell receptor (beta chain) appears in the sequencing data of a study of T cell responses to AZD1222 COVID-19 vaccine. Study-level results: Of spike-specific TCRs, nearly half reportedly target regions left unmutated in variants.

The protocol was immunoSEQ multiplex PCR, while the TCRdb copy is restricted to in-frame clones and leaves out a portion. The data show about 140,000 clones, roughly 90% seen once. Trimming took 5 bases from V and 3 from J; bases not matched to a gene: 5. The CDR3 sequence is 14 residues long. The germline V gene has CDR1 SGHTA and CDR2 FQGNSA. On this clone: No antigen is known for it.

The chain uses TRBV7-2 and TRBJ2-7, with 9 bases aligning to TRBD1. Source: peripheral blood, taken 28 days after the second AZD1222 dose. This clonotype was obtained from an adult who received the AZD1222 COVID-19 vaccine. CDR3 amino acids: CASSTRTGDYEQYF. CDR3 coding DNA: TGTGCCAGCAGCACCCGGACAGGGGACTACGAGCAGTACTTC.